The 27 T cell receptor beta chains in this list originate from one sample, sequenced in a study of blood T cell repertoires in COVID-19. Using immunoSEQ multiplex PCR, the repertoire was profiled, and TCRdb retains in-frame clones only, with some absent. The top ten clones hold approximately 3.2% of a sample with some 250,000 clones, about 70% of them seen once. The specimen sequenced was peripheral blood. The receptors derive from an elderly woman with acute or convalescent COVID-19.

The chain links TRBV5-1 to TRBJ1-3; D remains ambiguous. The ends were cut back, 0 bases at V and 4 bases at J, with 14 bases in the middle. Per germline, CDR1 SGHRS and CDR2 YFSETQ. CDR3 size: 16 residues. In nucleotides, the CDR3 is TGCGCCAGCAGCTTGGCGCGGGGAGAAGCAGGAAACACCATATATTTT. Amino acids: CASSLARGEAGNTIYF.

The CDR3 nucleotides read TGTGCCAGCACTAGACAGGGGGCCTTGAACACTGAAGCTTTCTTT. This translates into CASTRQGALNTEAFF. The V and J genes are TRBV2 and TRBJ1-1; TRBD1 matches at 10 bases. With V trimmed by 7 bases and J by 0 bases, 5 bases remained unmatched. This CDR3 is 15 amino acids long. Germline V gene sequence: CDR1 SNHLY, CDR2 FYNNEI. The variable domain in full, completed from reference TRBV2 and TRBJ1-1, reads EPEVTQTPSHQVTQMGQEVILRCVPISNHLYFYWYRQILGQKVEFLVSFYNNEISEKSEIFDDQFSVERPDGSNFTLKIRSTKLEDSAMYFCASTRQGALNTEAFFGQGTRLTVV.

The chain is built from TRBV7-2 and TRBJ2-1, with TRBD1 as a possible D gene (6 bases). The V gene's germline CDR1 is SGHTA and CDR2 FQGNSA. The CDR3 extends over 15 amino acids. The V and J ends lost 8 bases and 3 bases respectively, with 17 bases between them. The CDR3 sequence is CASGVWGHNYNEQFF. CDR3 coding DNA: TGTGCCAGCGGAGTATGGGGGCATAACTACAATGAGCAGTTCTTC. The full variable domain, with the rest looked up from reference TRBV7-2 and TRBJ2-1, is GAGVSQSPSNKVTEKGKDVELRCDPISGHTALYWYRQSLGQGLEFLIYFQGNSAPDKSGLPSDRFSAERTGGSVSTLTIQRTQQEDSAVYLCASGVWGHNYNEQFFGPGTRLTVL.

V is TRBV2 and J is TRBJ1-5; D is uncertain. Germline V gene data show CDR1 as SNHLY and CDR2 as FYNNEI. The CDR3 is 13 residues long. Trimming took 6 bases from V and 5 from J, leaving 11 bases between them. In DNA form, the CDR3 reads TGTGCCAGCAGACCCCGGGGTCATCAGCCCCAGCATTTT. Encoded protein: CASRPRGHQPQHF.

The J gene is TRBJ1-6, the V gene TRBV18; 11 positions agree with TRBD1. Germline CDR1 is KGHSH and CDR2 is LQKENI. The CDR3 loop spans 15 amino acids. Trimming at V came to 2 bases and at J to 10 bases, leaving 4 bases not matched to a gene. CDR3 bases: TGTGCCAGCTCACCAGGACAGGGGGCCGGGTCACCCCTCCACTTT. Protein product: CASSPGQGAGSPLHF.

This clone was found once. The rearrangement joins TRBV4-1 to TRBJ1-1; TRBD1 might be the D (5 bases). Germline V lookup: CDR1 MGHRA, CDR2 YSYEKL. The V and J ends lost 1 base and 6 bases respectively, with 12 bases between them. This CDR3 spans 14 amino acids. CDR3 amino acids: CASSQVSTGSEAFF. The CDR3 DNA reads TGCGCCAGCAGCCAAGTATCTACAGGCTCTGAAGCTTTCTTT.

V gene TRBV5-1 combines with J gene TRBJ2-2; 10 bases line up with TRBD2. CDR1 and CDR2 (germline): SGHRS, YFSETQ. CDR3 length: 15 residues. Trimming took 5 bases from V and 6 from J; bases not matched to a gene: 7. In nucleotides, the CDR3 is TGCGCCAGCAGGGCTGGGACTAGCGAGTCCGGGGAGCTGTTTTTT. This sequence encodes CASRAGTSESGELFF. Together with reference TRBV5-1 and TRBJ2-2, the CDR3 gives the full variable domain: KAGVTQTPRYLIKTRGQQVTLSCSPISGHRSVSWYQQTPGQGLQFLFEYFSETQRNKGNFPGRFSGRQFSNSRSEMNVSTLELGDSALYLCASRAGTSESGELFFGEGSRLTVL.

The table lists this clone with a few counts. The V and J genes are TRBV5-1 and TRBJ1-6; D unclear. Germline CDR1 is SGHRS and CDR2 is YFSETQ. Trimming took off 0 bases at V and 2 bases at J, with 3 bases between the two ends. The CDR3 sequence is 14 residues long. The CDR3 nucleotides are TGCGCCAGCAGCTTGGCTCCCTATAATTCACCCCTCCACTTT. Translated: CASSLAPYNSPLHF.

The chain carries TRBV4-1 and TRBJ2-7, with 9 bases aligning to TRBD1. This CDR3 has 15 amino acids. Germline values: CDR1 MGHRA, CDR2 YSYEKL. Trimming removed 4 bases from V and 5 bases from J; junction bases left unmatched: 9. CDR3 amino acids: CASSPGSTGGHEQYF. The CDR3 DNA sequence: TGCGCCAGCAGCCCCGGATCGACAGGGGGACACGAGCAGTACTTC.

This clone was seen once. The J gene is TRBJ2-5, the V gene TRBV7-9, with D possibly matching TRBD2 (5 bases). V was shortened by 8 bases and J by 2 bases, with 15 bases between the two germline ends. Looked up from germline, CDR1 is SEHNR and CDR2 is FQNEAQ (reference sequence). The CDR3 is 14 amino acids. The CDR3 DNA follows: TGTGCCAGCCGGGTAGGAGCGGAACAAGAGACCCAGTACTTC. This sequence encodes CASRVGAEQETQYF.

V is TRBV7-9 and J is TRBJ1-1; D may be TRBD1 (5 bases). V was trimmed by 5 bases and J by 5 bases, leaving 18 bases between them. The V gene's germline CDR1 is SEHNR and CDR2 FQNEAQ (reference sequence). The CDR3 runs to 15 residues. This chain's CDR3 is CASSHSGLGGTEAFF. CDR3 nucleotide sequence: TGTGCCAGCAGCCATTCGGGACTGGGGGGTACTGAAGCTTTCTTT. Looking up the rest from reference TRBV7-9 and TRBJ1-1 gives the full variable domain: DTGVSQNPRHKITKRGQNVTFRCDPISEHNRLYWYRQTLGQGPEFLTYFQNEAQLEKSRLLSDRFSAERPKGSFSTLEIQRTEQGDSAMYLCASSHSGLGGTEAFFGQGTRLTVV.

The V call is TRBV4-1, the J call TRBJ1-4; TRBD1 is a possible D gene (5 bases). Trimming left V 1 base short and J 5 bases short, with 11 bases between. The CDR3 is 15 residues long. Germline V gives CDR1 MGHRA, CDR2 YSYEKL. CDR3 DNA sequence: TGCGCCAGCAGCCAAGTGGGCAGGGTAAATGAAAAACTGTTTTTT. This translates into CASSQVGRVNEKLFF.

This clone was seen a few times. For the CDR3, the DNA is TGTGCCAGCAGGGTCCCGGGAAAAGATACGCAGTATTTT. Protein sequence: CASRVPGKDTQYF. The V and J genes are TRBV9 and TRBJ2-3; maybe TRBD2 (5 bases). Germline loops: CDR1 SGDLS, CDR2 YYNGEE. This CDR3 region has 13 residues. The germline V and J ends were trimmed by 5 bases and 5 bases, with 12 bases remaining between them.

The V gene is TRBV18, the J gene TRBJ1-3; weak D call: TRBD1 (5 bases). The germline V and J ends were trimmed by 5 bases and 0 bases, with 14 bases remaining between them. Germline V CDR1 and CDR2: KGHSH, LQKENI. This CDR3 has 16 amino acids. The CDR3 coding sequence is TGTGCCAGCTCATTGGGGACTACTCCCTCTGGAAACACCATATATTTT. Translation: CASSLGTTPSGNTIYF.

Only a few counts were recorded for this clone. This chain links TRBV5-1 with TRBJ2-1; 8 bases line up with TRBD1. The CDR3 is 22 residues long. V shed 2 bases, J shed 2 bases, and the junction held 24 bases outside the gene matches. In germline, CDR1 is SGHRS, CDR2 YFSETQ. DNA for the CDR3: TGCGCCAGCAGCTTCGGCCTATCTCCGGACAGGGTTAGGTGGGACACCTACAATGAGCAGTTCTTC. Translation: CASSFGLSPDRVRWDTYNEQFF.

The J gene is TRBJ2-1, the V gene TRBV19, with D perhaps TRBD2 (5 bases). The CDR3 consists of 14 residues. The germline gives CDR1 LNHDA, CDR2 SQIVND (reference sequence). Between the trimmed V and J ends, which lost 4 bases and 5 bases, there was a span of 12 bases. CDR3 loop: CASSTSTRNNEQFF. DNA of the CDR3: TGTGCCAGTAGTACAAGCACTAGAAACAATGAGCAGTTCTTC.

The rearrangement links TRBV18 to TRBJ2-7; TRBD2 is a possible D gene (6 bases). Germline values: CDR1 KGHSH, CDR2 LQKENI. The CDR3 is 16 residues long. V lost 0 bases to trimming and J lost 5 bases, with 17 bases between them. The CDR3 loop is CASSPPTRLVRDEQYF. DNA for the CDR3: TGTGCCAGCTCACCACCTACTCGACTAGTACGGGACGAGCAGTACTTC.

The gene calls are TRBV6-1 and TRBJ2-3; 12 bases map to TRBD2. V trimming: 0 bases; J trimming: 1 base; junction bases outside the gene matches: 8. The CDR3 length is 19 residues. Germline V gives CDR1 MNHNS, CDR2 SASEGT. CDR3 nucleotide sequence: TGTGCCAGCAGTGAAGCCGTTCCGGGACTAGCGGGTGGCACAGATACGCAGTATTTT. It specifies CASSEAVPGLAGGTDTQYF.

The CDR3 coding sequence is TGTGCCAGCAGCGTAGGTCTGGGCGTGAACACTGAAGCTTTCTTT. It is translated as CASSVGLGVNTEAFF. V is TRBV9 and J is TRBJ1-1, with D unresolved. The V gene's germline CDR1 is SGDLS and CDR2 YYNGEE. Trimming stripped 0 bases from V and 0 bases from J, with 9 bases between. The length of the CDR3 is 15 residues.

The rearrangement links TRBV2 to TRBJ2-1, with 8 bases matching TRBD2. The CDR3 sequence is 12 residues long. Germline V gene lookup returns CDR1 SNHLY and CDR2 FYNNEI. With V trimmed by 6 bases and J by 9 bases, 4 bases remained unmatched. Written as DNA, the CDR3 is TGTGCCAGCAGCCAGACTAGCGTTGAGCAGTTCTTC. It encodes CASSQTSVEQFF.

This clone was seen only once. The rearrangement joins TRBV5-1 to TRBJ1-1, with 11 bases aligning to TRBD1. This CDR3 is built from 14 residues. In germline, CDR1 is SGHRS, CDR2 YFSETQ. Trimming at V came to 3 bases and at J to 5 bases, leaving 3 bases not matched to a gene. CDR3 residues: CASSWTGGQTEAFF. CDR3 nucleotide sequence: TGCGCCAGCAGCTGGACAGGGGGCCAAACTGAAGCTTTCTTT.

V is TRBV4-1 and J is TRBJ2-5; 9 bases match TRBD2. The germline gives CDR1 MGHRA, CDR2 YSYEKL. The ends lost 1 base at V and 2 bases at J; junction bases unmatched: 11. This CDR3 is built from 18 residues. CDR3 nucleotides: TGCGCCAGCAGCCAAGGGGGCGGGCGCGGGGGGGTACAAGAGACCCAGTACTTC. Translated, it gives CASSQGGGRGGVQETQYF.

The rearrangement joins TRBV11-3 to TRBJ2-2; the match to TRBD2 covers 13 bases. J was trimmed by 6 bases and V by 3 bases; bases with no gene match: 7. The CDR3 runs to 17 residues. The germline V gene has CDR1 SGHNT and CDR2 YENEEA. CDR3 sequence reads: CASSLSLAGGLSGELFF. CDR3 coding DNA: TGTGCCAGCAGCTTGTCACTAGCGGGAGGGCTATCCGGGGAGCTGTTTTTT.

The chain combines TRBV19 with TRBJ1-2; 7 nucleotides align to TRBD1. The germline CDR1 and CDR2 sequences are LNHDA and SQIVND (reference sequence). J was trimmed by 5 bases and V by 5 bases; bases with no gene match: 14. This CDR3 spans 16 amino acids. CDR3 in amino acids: CASSPNYRGSLYGYTF. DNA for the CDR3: TGTGCCAGTAGTCCGAATTACAGGGGCTCTCTTTATGGCTACACCTTC.

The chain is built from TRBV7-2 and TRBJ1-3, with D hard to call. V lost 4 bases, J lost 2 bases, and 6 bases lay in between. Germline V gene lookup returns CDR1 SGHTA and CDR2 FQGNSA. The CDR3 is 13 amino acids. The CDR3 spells CASSSRTGNTIYF. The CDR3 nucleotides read TGTGCCAGCAGCTCGAGGACTGGAAACACCATATATTTT.

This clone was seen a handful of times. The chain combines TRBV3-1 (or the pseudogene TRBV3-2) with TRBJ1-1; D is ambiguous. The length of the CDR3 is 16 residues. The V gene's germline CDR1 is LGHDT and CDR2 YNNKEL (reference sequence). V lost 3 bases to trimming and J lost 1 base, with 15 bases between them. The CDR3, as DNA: TGTGCCAGCAGCCACTCCGTTTCACTTTCGAACACTGAAGCTTTCTTT. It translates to CASSHSVSLSNTEAFF.

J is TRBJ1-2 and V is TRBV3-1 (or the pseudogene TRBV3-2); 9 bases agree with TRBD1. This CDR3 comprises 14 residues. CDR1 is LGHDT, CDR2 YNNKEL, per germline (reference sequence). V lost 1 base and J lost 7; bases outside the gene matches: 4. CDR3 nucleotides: TGTGCCAGCAGCCAAGTGGGGGGACAGGGTGGCTACACCTTC. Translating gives CASSQVGGQGGYTF.